These 31 T cell receptor beta chains were all obtained from the same sample, sequenced in a study of cytomegalovirus exposure and HLA in healthy donors. It was with 60 Vbeta and 13 Jbeta primers that the PCR ran. The method was immunoSEQ multiplex PCR; TCRdb's version includes in-frame clones alone and lacks a portion of them. The repertoire holds just over 200,000 clones, with around 80% as singletons. Input material: PBMCs. All receptors derive from a man aged 50 or older in good health and CMV-seronegative.

The chain is built from TRBV30 and TRBJ1-2; TRBD1 might be the D (5 bases). V lost 7 bases and J 8 bases, leaving 17 bases between the germline ends. In germline, CDR1 is GTSNPN, CDR2 SVGIG (reference sequence). This CDR3 contains 12 residues. The DNA for the CDR3 is TGTGCCTCGAGGCGCAGGGAGGAAGGCTACACCTTC. Its protein product is CASRRREEGYTF.

The chain carries TRBV13 and TRBJ1-1; tentatively, D is TRBD1 (6 bases). CDR1 is PRHDT, CDR2 FYEKMQ, per germline (reference sequence). Trimming removed 2 bases at V and 5 bases at J, with 24 bases between. CDR3 size: 18 residues. The CDR3 region has the DNA TGTGCCAGCAGCTTAACACCGGGGACACTTGAGATGAGGACTGAAGCTTTCTTT. This encodes CASSLTPGTLEMRTEAFF.

The rearrangement links TRBV7-9 to TRBJ2-1; 10 bases are shared with TRBD1. V lost 4 bases, J lost 8 bases, and 5 bases stayed unmatched. This CDR3 contains 14 residues. Germline V lookup: CDR1 SEHNR, CDR2 FQNEAQ (reference sequence). The CDR3 DNA reads TGTGCCAGCAGCTCGGGACAGGGGATCCATGAGCAGTTCTTC. This codes for CASSSGQGIHEQFF.

This clone was found a few times. V usage is TRBV6-1 and J usage is TRBJ1-2; 8 bases map to TRBD1. This CDR3 is 15 amino acids long. Per germline, CDR1 MNHNS and CDR2 SASEGT. Unmatched junction bases numbered 10, after V lost 8 bases and J lost 2 bases. In DNA, the CDR3 is TGTGCCAGCGGACAGGGCAGGGCCCAAAACTATGGCTACACCTTC. Residues: CASGQGRAQNYGYTF.

This clone was observed a single time. Written as DNA, the CDR3 is TGCGCCAGCAGCTTGGCCCCGAGACAGGGAAATTCACCCCTCCACTTT. Translating it yields CASSLAPRQGNSPLHF. V gene TRBV5-1 combines with J gene TRBJ1-6; 7 nucleotides align to TRBD1. Germline trimming cut 0 bases from V and 7 bases from J; bases unmatched to any gene: 7. Germline lookup yields CDR1 SGHRS and CDR2 YFSETQ. The CDR3 runs 16 residues.

The chain links TRBV19 to TRBJ2-7; 8 bases line up with TRBD2. Per germline, CDR1 LNHDA and CDR2 SQIVND (reference sequence). V lost 1 base, J lost 5 bases, and 4 bases stayed unmatched. This CDR3 is 14 amino acids long. Here the CDR3 DNA reads TGTGCCAGTAGTATAGCGGGAGGGCCCAACGAGCAGTACTTC. This encodes CASSIAGGPNEQYF.

The rearrangement uses TRBV6-5 and TRBJ2-1; 11 bases map to TRBD2. The germline V gene has CDR1 MNHEY and CDR2 SVGAGI. The CDR3 loop spans 15 amino acids. With V trimmed by 6 bases and J by 4 bases, 5 bases remained unmatched. The CDR3 reads CASRRTSGLYNEQFF. CDR3 coding DNA: TGTGCCAGCAGGAGGACTAGCGGGCTGTACAATGAGCAGTTCTTC.

The V and J genes are TRBV29-1 and TRBJ2-3, with 9 bases lining up with TRBD1. This CDR3 comprises 13 residues. Germline lookup yields CDR1 SQVTM and CDR2 ANQGSEA. The V segment lost 4 bases and the J segment 4 bases; nucleotides outside the gene matches: 3. Written as DNA, the CDR3 is TGCAGCGTTGTGGGACAGGGAGCAGATACGCAGTATTTT. Translation: CSVVGQGADTQYF.

The gene calls are TRBV4-1 and TRBJ2-1; the match to TRBD2 covers 9 bases. This CDR3 region has 15 residues. The germline CDR1 and CDR2 sequences are MGHRA and YSYEKL. Losses at the gene ends were 3 bases for V and 2 bases for J; bases not matched to a gene: 2. CDR3 coding DNA: TGCGCCAGCAGCCAGGTAGCGGGAGCCTACAATGAGCAGTTCTTC. It specifies CASSQVAGAYNEQFF.

V and J are TRBV5-4 and TRBJ2-7; 8 bases agree with TRBD2. V lost 4 bases and J lost 2; bases outside the gene matches: 8. The CDR3 runs to 15 residues. The germline V gene encodes CDR1 SGHNT and CDR2 YYREEE (reference sequence). Here the CDR3 reads CASSRAGGAAYEQYF. CDR3 nucleotide sequence: TGTGCCAGCAGCCGAGCCGGGGGGGCGGCCTACGAGCAGTACTTC.

Here the CDR3 reads CASSKVGQVPYNGQFF. In DNA form, the CDR3 reads TGTGCCAGCAGCAAAGTTGGGCAGGTCCCCTACAATGGGCAGTTCTTC. The chain couples TRBV21-1 to TRBJ2-1; the D call of TRBD1 is as the table states it, not checked on the DNA. TRBV21-1 is annotated as a pseudogene. The CDR3 has 16 amino acids.

The chain employs TRBV5-1 and TRBJ2-1, with 10 bases fitting TRBD2. The V gene end was trimmed by 2 bases and the J gene end by 5 bases; junction bases not matched to a gene: 1. The germline V gene encodes CDR1 SGHRS and CDR2 YFSETQ. CDR3 length equals 14 residues. This CDR3 reads CASSFTSGNNEQFF. CDR3 in DNA: TGCGCCAGCAGCTTCACTAGCGGGAACAATGAGCAGTTCTTC.

The rearrangement uses TRBV16 and TRBJ2-2; D is uncertain. The germline V and J ends were trimmed by 8 bases and 4 bases, with 17 bases remaining between them. Looked up from germline, CDR1 is KGHSY and CDR2 is FQNENV. The CDR3 totals 15 residues. DNA of the CDR3: TGTGCCAGCCTGAGATTGAAGATCGGCACCGGGGAGCTGTTTTTT. It is translated as CASLRLKIGTGELFF.

The sample holds a few counts of this clone. The chain has TRBV5-6 and TRBJ2-1; 11 bases are a match to TRBD2. Germline-derived CDR1 and CDR2 are SGHDT and YYEEEE. This CDR3 contains 15 residues. Trimming took 2 bases from V and 6 from J; bases not matched to a gene: 4. CDR3 region: CASSLGTSGFNEQFF. In nucleotides, the CDR3 is TGTGCCAGCAGCTTAGGGACTAGCGGATTCAATGAGCAGTTCTTC.

V gene TRBV5-8 combines with J gene TRBJ1-4; D gene uncertain. CDR1 and CDR2 from the germline V gene are SGHTS and YDEGEE. The CDR3 length is 11 residues. V was clipped by 8 bases and J by 5 bases, with 7 bases between them. Here the CDR3 DNA reads TGTGCCAGTTACAGAAATGAAAAACTGTTTTTT. Translating it yields CASYRNEKLFF.

This chain connects TRBV5-4 to TRBJ2-7, with TRBD2 matching 13 bases. Trimming at V came to 4 bases and at J to 5 bases, leaving 15 bases not matched to a gene. Germline values: CDR1 SGHNT, CDR2 YYREEE (reference sequence). This CDR3 has 18 residues. The CDR3 nucleotides read TGTGCCAGCAGCGCCCCTCCGACTAGCGGGAGGAATTTAAACGAGCAGTACTTC. It specifies CASSAPPTSGRNLNEQYF.

This sequence joins TRBV30 and TRBJ2-7; 8 bases agree with TRBD1. Germline loops: CDR1 GTSNPN, CDR2 SVGIG (reference sequence). The V and J ends lost 1 base and 0 bases, in that order; junction bases with no gene match: 17. The CDR3 is 19 residues long. The CDR3 is CAWSDYTARPGQVSYEQYF. The CDR3 bases are TGTGCCTGGAGTGATTATACCGCACGCCCGGGACAGGTCTCCTACGAGCAGTACTTC.

The chain has TRBV5-1 and TRBJ1-2; 7 positions match TRBD1. Germline V gene sequence: CDR1 SGHRS, CDR2 YFSETQ. Trimming took 1 base from V and 8 from J; bases not matched to a gene: 2. The CDR3 is 12 residues long. This chain's CDR3 is CASSLTGEGYTF. The CDR3 DNA sequence: TGCGCCAGCAGCTTGACAGGGGAAGGCTACACCTTC.

The sample holds one count of this clone. The chain links TRBV13 to TRBJ2-7, with 9 nucleotides matching TRBD1. Per germline, CDR1 PRHDT and CDR2 FYEKMQ (reference sequence). This CDR3 contains 15 residues. The V gene end was trimmed by 5 bases and the J gene end by 3 bases; junction bases not matched to a gene: 8. The CDR3 DNA is TGTGCCAGCAGCCTTACGGGACAGGGCTACTACGAGCAGTACTTC. As protein: CASSLTGQGYYEQYF.

The rearrangement joins TRBV5-6 to TRBJ2-7, with D perhaps matching TRBD2 (6 bases). CDR1 and CDR2 from the germline V gene are SGHDT and YYEEEE. This CDR3 has 15 amino acids. With 2 bases removed from V and 2 bases from J, the gap between germline ends came to 14 bases. The CDR3 sequence: CASSFLGLKAYEQYF. CDR3 coding DNA: TGTGCCAGCAGCTTCCTTGGACTAAAGGCCTACGAGCAGTACTTC. The full variable domain, with the rest looked up from reference TRBV5-6 and TRBJ2-7, is DAGVTQSPTHLIKTRGQQVTLRCSPKSGHDTVSWYQQALGQGPQFIFQYYEEEERQRGNFPDRFSGHQFPNYSSELNVNALLLGDSALYLCASSFLGLKAYEQYFGPGTRLTVT.

The rearrangement links TRBV10-3 to TRBJ2-7; the match to TRBD2 covers 10 bases. Germline lookup yields CDR1 ENHRY and CDR2 SYGVKD. The CDR3 extends over 16 amino acids. The trim removed 4 bases at V and 3 bases at J, leaving 9 bases unmatched. The CDR3 sequence is CAISALQAGGFYEQYF. The CDR3 nucleotides read TGTGCCATCAGTGCCCTGCAAGCGGGAGGGTTCTACGAGCAGTACTTC.

The chain couples TRBV6-5 to TRBJ1-5; possibly TRBD1 for D (5 bases). The germline CDR1 and CDR2 sequences are MNHEY and SVGAGI. This CDR3 has 15 amino acids. V was shortened by 4 bases and J by 7 bases, with 17 bases between the two germline ends. The CDR3 DNA reads as TGTGCCAGCAGTTTCTCCGGGGGACCGGGACAGCCCCAGCATTTT. Translated: CASSFSGGPGQPQHF.

This clone was recorded only once. The chain couples TRBV9 to TRBJ1-5; the match to TRBD1 covers 7 bases. Germline CDR1 SGDLS, CDR2 YYNGEE. The length of the CDR3 is 15 residues. V lost 0 bases, J lost 4 bases, and 4 bases stayed unmatched. CDR3 sequence reads: CASSVGTGLNQPQHF. The DNA for the CDR3 is TGTGCCAGCAGCGTAGGGACAGGCTTAAATCAGCCCCAGCATTTT. Full variable domain (missing parts from reference TRBV9 and TRBJ1-5): DSGVTQTPKHLITATGQRVTLRCSPRSGDLSVYWYQQSLDQGLQFLIQYYNGEERAKGNILERFSAQQFPDLHSELNLSSLELGDSALYFCASSVGTGLNQPQHFGDGTRLSIL.

The rearrangement links TRBV6-4 to TRBJ2-2; tentative D call: TRBD2 (6 bases). Per the germline V gene, CDR1 is MRHNA and CDR2 is SNTAGT. Trimming took 2 bases from V and 5 from J, leaving 9 bases between them. This CDR3 region has 14 residues. As DNA, the CDR3 is TGTGCCAGCAGTGACCGCGCGGGGACCGGGGAGCTGTTTTTT. It encodes CASSDRAGTGELFF.

The DNA of the CDR3 is TGCAGCGTTTCCTCGGGGGCCAAAAACATTCAGTACTTC. Protein: CSVSSGAKNIQYF. The chain couples TRBV29-1 to TRBJ2-4; a weak D match, TRBD2 (5 bases). Trimming removed 5 bases at V and 1 base at J, with 9 bases between. Germline V gene data show CDR1 as SQVTM and CDR2 as ANQGSEA. The CDR3 consists of 13 residues.

This sequence joins TRBV27 and TRBJ1-1; TRBD1 matches 9 bases. J was trimmed by 8 bases and V by 3 bases; bases with no gene match: 4. CDR3 length: 13 residues. Per germline, CDR1 MNHEY and CDR2 SMNVEV (reference sequence). The CDR3 protein is CASSFRDRGEAFF. The CDR3 coding sequence is TGTGCCAGCAGTTTTCGAGACAGGGGGGAAGCTTTCTTT.

This sequence joins TRBV28 and TRBJ2-7, with a tentative D call TRBD1 (5 bases). Germline V CDR1 and CDR2: MDHEN, SYDVKM. Between the trimmed V and J ends, which lost 7 bases and 5 bases, there was a span of 15 bases. The CDR3 is 13 residues long. The chain's CDR3 is CASKEKGNHEQYF. In DNA form, the CDR3 reads TGTGCCAGCAAGGAGAAGGGGAACCACGAGCAGTACTTC.

The chain joins TRBV30 to TRBJ2-7; 13 bases fit TRBD2. The trim removed 3 bases at V and 3 bases at J, leaving 11 bases unmatched. Germline CDR1 reads GTSNPN; CDR2 reads SVGIG (reference sequence). The CDR3 runs to 17 residues. The chain's CDR3 is CAWRPTSGRAFNYEQYF. CDR3 sequence (DNA): TGTGCCTGGAGGCCTACTAGCGGGAGGGCCTTTAACTACGAGCAGTACTTC.

DNA for the CDR3: TGCAGCGGGTGGGACAGGGGCCGAACTGAAGCTTTCTTT. This gives the protein CSGWDRGRTEAFF. This sequence joins TRBV29-1 and TRBJ1-1, with 10 nucleotides matching TRBD1. CDR3 size: 13 residues. V shed 7 bases, J shed 5 bases, and the junction held 7 bases outside the gene matches. Germline V gene sequence: CDR1 SQVTM, CDR2 ANQGSEA.

The rearrangement joins TRBV30 to TRBJ1-1; no reliable D call. CDR1 is GTSNPN and CDR2 is SVGIG in the germline V gene (reference sequence). V lost 0 bases, J lost 5 bases, and 13 bases lay in between. The CDR3 is made up of 14 amino acids. CDR3 loop: CAWSVLRGRTEAFF. The CDR3 nucleotides read TGTGCCTGGAGTGTACTACGGGGAAGGACTGAAGCTTTCTTT. Full variable domain (outside the CDR3, taken from reference TRBV30 and TRBJ1-1): SQTIHQWPATLVQPVGSPLSLECTVEGTSNPNLYWYRQAAGRGLQLLFYSVGIGQISSEVPQNLSASRPQDRQFILSSKKLLLSDSGFYLCAWSVLRGRTEAFFGQGTRLTVV.

This chain joins TRBV30 and TRBJ2-7; 8 bases are shared with TRBD1. The CDR3 is 14 residues long. The J segment lost 2 bases and the V segment lost 2 bases, leaving 5 bases of the junction unmatched. CDR1 GTSNPN and CDR2 SVGIG come from the germline V gene (reference sequence). CDR3 DNA: TGTGCCTGGAGTCCAGGGGGCACACCCTACGAGCAGTACTTC. Amino acids: CAWSPGGTPYEQYF.